This TCR beta chain was captured by sequencing in a study of T cell repertoires in cytomegalovirus infection (dated by TCRdb to between 2018 and 2020). The study in broad terms: Alongside well-studied HLA-B-restricted epitopes, the peptide stimulations were aimed at recently identified HLA-C-restricted CMV epitopes, whose presentation resists viral immunomodulation. The HLA type of each donor mattered for the analysis, because public TCR beta signatures pointed to carriage of CMV infection along with the matching HLA type. Summary of the overall study and its limitations: The ex vivo response was dominated by HLA-C-restricted CMV-specific TCR beta clonotypes, and the single most frequent clonotype in two of eight donors was supplied by these HLA-C-restricted clonotypes. Cumulative frequency of public TCR beta family members discriminated carriers of CMV infection plus the relevant HLA type in this cohort and an independent approximately 350-donor cohort.

Regarding this clonotype: Its cognate antigen has yet to be identified. No much larger clone is present one base from it, and per-base qualities are unavailable.

The label giving this sample's treatment or condition can be read as: in vitro stimulation with specific CMV peptide epitopes to enrich CMV-specific T cells. This sample was sequenced with an Illumina HiSeq 1500. TCRdb trimmed the raw reads at Q25, called clones with MiXCR and kept productive beta chains. Rows are combined by CDR3 protein, so each entry shows the most common genes and DNA. Counted in this sample were 900,000 to 950,000 distinct CDR3 sequences; 30% to 40% of them appeared once. Together, the top ten hold around an eighth of the sample. Reading from cysteine to phenylalanine, the CDR3 counts 17 amino acids. The read is trimmed to its CDR3 DNA, 51 bases read in frame from base 1. The germline V and J ends show losses of 1 base and 0 bases respectively, and no gene match explains 7 bases of the junction. CDR1 is given as SGHNT and CDR2 as YYREEE, both from the germline V gene (reference sequence).

This specimen was cultured CD8+ T cells from PBMCs, taken from culture after CMV antigen stimulation. The receptor was isolated from a human donor in good health (CMV status not recorded). Some clones in this sample may be carry-over from other donors' samples. The chain couples TRBV5-4 to TRBJ2-3, with 8 bases matching TRBD1. The base sequence is TGTGCCAGCAGCTTGATAACAGGGGGTATTAGCACAGATACGCAGTATTTT. This codes for CASSLITGGISTDTQYF. Here the CDR3 is joined to the reference TRBV5-4 and TRBJ2-3 genes, and the full variable domain is: ETGVTQSPTHLIKTRGQQVTLRCSSQSGHNTVSWYQQALGQGPQFIFQYYREEENGRGNFPPRFSGLQFPNYSSELNVNALELDDSALYLCASSLITGGISTDTQYFGPGTRLTVL.